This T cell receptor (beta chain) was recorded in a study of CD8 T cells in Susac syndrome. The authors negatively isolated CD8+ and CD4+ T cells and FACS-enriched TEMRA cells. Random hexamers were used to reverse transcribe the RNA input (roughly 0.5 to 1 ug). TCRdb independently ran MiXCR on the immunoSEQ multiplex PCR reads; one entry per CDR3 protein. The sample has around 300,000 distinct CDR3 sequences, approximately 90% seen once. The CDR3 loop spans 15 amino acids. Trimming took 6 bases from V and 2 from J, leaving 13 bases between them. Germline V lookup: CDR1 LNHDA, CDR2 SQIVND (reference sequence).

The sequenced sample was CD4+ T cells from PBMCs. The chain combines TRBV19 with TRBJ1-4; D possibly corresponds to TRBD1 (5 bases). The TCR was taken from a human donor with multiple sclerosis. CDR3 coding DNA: TGTGCCAGTAGCGCAGGGTTTCGGACTAATGAAAAACTGTTTTTT. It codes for CASSAGFRTNEKLFF.